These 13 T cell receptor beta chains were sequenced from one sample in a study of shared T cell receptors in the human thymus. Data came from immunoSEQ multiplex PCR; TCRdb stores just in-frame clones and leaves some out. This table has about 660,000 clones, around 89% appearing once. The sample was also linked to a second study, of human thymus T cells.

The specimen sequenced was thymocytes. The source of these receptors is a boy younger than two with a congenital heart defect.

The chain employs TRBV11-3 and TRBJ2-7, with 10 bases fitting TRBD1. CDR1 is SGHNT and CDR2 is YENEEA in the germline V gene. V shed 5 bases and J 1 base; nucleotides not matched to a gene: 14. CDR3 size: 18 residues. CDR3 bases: TGTGCCAGCAGCCCCGCGCGGGGACAGGGGATTCAATCCTACGAGCAGTACTTC. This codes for CASSPARGQGIQSYEQYF.

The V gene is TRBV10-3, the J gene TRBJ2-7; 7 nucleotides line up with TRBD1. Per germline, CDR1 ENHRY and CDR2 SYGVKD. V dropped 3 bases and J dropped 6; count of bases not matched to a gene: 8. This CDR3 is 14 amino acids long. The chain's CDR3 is CAISETDRAGEQYF. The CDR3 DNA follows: TGTGCCATCAGTGAAACCGACAGGGCCGGCGAGCAGTACTTC.

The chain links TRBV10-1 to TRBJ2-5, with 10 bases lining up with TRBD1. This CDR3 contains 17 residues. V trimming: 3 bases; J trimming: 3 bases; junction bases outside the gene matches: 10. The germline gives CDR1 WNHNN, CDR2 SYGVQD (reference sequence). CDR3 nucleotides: TGCGCCAGCAGTGAAGGTCGGGACAGGGGATTGAAAGAGACCCAGTACTTC. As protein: CASSEGRDRGLKETQYF.

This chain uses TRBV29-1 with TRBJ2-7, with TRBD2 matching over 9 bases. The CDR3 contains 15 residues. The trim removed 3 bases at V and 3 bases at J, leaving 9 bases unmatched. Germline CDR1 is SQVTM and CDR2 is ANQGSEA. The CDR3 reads CSVELGGRALYEQYF. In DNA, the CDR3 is TGCAGCGTTGAGTTGGGCGGGAGGGCCCTCTACGAGCAGTACTTC.

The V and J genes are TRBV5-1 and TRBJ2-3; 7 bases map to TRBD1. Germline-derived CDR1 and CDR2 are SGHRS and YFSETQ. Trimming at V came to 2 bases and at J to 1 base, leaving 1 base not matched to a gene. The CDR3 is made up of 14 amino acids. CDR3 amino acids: CASSFDRGTDTQYF. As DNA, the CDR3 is TGCGCCAGCAGCTTCGACAGGGGCACAGATACGCAGTATTTT.

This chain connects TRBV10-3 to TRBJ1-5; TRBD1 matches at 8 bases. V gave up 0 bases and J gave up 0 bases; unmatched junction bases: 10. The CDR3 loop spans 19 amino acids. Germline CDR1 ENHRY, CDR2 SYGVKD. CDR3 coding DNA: TGTGCCATCAGTGAGTCTGGTGGGGACAGGAGACATAGCAATCAGCCCCAGCATTTT. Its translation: CAISESGGDRRHSNQPQHF.

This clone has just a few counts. The CDR3 sequence is CAWRTSGSRGTDTQYF. CDR3 bases: TGTGCCTGGAGGACTAGCGGGAGCCGGGGCACAGATACGCAGTATTTT. The chain is built from TRBV30 and TRBJ2-3; 12 bases fit TRBD2. Trimming took 3 bases from V and 1 from J; bases not matched to a gene: 5. Per germline, CDR1 GTSNPN and CDR2 SVGIG (reference sequence). This CDR3 comprises 16 residues.

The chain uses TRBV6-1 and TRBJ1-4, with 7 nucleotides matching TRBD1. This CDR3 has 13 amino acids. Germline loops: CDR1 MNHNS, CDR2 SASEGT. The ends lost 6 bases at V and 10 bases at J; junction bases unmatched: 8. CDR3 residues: CASSDPRDRKLFF. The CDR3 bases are TGTGCCAGCAGCGATCCCCGGGACAGAAAACTGTTTTTT.

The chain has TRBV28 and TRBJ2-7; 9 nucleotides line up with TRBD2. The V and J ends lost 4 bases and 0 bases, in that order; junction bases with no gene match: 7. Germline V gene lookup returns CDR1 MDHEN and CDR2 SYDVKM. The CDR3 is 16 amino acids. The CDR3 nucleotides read TGTGCCAGCAGTTATCCCGGACTAGCGAACTCCTACGAGCAGTACTTC. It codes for CASSYPGLANSYEQYF.

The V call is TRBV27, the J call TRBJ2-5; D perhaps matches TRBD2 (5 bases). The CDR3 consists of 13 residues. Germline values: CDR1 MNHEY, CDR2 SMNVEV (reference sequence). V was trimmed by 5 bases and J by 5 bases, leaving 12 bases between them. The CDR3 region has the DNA TGTGCCAGCAGTCTTCATGGCGGGGAGACCCAGTACTTC. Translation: CASSLHGGETQYF.

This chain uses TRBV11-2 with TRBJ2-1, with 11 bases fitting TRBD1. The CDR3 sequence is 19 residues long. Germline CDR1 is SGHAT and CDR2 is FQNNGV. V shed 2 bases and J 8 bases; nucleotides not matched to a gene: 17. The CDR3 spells CASSLTYGDEDRGPDEQFF. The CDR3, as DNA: TGTGCCAGCAGCTTAACGTACGGCGACGAGGACAGGGGGCCCGATGAGCAGTTCTTC. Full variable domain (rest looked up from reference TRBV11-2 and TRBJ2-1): EAGVAQSPRYKIIEKRQSVAFWCNPISGHATLYWYQQILGQGPKLLIQFQNNGVVDDSQLPKDRFSAERLKGVDSTLKIQPAKLEDSAVYLCASSLTYGDEDRGPDEQFFGPGTRLTVL.

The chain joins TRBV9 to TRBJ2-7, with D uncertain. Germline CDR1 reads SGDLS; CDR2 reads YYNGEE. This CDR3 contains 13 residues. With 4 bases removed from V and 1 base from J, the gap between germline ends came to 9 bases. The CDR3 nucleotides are TGTGCCAGCAGCACAGACCATTCCTACGAGCAGTACTTC. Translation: CASSTDHSYEQYF. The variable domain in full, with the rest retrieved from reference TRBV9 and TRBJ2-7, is DSGVTQTPKHLITATGQRVTLRCSPRSGDLSVYWYQQSLDQGLQFLIQYYNGEERAKGNILERFSAQQFPDLHSELNLSSLELGDSALYFCASSTDHSYEQYFGPGTRLTVT.

The CDR3 here is CASSFSDSNQPQHF. The CDR3 region has the DNA TGTGCCAGCAGCTTCAGCGATAGCAATCAGCCCCAGCATTTT. V usage is TRBV5-6 and J usage is TRBJ1-5, with D hard to call. V shed 2 bases and J shed 0 bases, with 6 bases lying between them. Germline V gene sequence: CDR1 SGHDT, CDR2 YYEEEE. There are 14 residues in the CDR3.